The 14 T cell receptor beta chains below were found in one sample sequenced in a study of monozygotic twins with cystic fibrosis (dated by TCRdb to the early 2020s). Receptors were amplified or captured by the immunoSEQ multiplex PCR assay. In its TCRdb copy, this immuneACCESS table keeps in-frame sequences only and misses some clones. Where compared with another copy, unresolved V genes explain less than half of these, and the others have no known cause. For this sample the table gives 36,000 or so clones, of which 80% to 95% were detected only once. Around 0.19% of the sample rests with the top ten. Sample: blood. These receptors originate from a boy aged 2 to 10 with cystic fibrosis.

This chain uses TRBV9 with TRBJ2-5, with D perhaps TRBD2 (5 bases). The DNA end favors TRBJ2-7, so the J call may be wrong. CDR1 is SGDLS and CDR2 is YYNGEE in the germline V gene. CDR3 length equals 13 residues. CDR3 protein: CASSVAGDYEQYF. CDR3 in DNA: TGTGCCAGCAGCGTAGCCGGGGATTACGAGCAGTACTTC.

The V gene is TRBV19, the J gene TRBJ1-2, with 8 bases matching TRBD1. The junction had 5 bases not matched to a gene; V was cut back by 6 bases and J by 5 bases. The CDR3 runs to 13 residues. The germline V gene has CDR1 LNHDA and CDR2 SQIVND (reference sequence). CDR3 sequence: CASSKDREYGYTF. The CDR3 DNA reads as TGTGCCAGTAGCAAGGACAGGGAATATGGCTACACCTTC.

V gene TRBV6-1 combines with J gene TRBJ2-7, with a tentative D call TRBD2 (6 bases). The CDR3 runs 14 residues. The V end lost 7 bases, the J end lost 1 base, and 14 bases lay between the germline ends. Germline CDR1 reads MNHNS; CDR2 reads SASEGT. Here the CDR3 reads CASTPPGVSYEQYF. The CDR3 DNA reads TGTGCCAGCACTCCCCCGGGGGTGTCCTACGAGCAGTACTTC.

This chain connects TRBV2 to TRBJ1-1; D remains ambiguous. CDR1 is SNHLY, CDR2 FYNNEI, per germline. The CDR3 is 11 amino acids. V was cut by 7 bases and J by 11 bases, with 14 bases left in between. The CDR3 reads CASTGLKEAFF. As DNA, the CDR3 is TGTGCCAGCACGGGCCTTAAAGAGGCTTTCTTT.

The chain employs TRBV11-3 and TRBJ2-1; TRBD1 aligns across 10 bases. The CDR3 contains 13 residues. Unmatched junction bases numbered 3, after V lost 4 bases and J lost 9 bases. Germline CDR1 is SGHNT and CDR2 is YENEEA. For the CDR3, the DNA is TGTGCCAGCAGCTCGACAGGGGGCCTTGAGCAGTTCTTC. Translation: CASSSTGGLEQFF. Filled out from reference TRBV11-3 and TRBJ2-1, the complete variable domain reads EAGVVQSPRYKIIEKKQPVAFWCNPISGHNTLYWYLQNLGQGPELLIRYENEEAVDDSQLPKDRFSAERLKGVDSTLKIQPAELGDSAVYLCASSSTGGLEQFFGPGTRLTVL.

CDR3 nucleotides: TGTGCCAGCAGCCCAGCCGGGACAGGGTTTCAAGAGACCCAGTACTTC. This codes for CASSPAGTGFQETQYF. The rearrangement joins TRBV4-2 to TRBJ2-5; TRBD1 matches at 9 bases. This CDR3 spans 16 amino acids. V trimming: 4 bases; J trimming: 2 bases; junction bases outside the gene matches: 8. Germline V CDR1 and CDR2: LGHNA, YNFKEQ.

The chain has TRBV6-5 and TRBJ1-2; D unclear. V lost 5 bases and J lost 5, with 15 bases in between. CDR3 length equals 14 residues. Germline lookup yields CDR1 MNHEY and CDR2 SVGAGI. This CDR3 is CASSTREAGYGYTF. The CDR3 DNA reads TGTGCCAGCAGTACCCGAGAGGCTGGGTATGGCTACACCTTC.

The chain couples TRBV9 to TRBJ1-3; the D gene is possibly TRBD1 (6 bases). Trimming removed 0 bases at V and 3 bases at J, with 7 bases between. The CDR3 is 14 residues long. The germline V gene has CDR1 SGDLS and CDR2 YYNGEE. The CDR3 DNA sequence: TGTGCCAGCAGCGTAGAGGGGGGTGGAAACACCATATATTTT. Translation gives CASSVEGGGNTIYF.

The chain has TRBV19 and TRBJ1-1; tentative D call: TRBD1 (6 bases). The germline V gene has CDR1 LNHDA and CDR2 SQIVND (reference sequence). CDR3 size: 14 residues. With 3 bases removed from V and 0 bases from J, the gap between germline ends came to 8 bases. DNA of the CDR3: TGTGCCAGTAGTATCGGACAGATGAACACTGAAGCTTTCTTT. Its translation is CASSIGQMNTEAFF.

This chain connects TRBV10-3 to TRBJ1-5; TRBD1 might be the D (5 bases). CDR3 length equals 16 residues. Germline CDR1 is ENHRY and CDR2 is SYGVKD. V gave up 0 bases and J gave up 4 bases, with 13 bases separating them. Here the CDR3 reads CAISESPDRINQPQHF. The CDR3, as DNA: TGTGCCATCAGTGAGTCTCCCGACAGAATAAATCAGCCCCAGCATTTT.

CDR3 sequence reads: CASSASGKGFEAFF. CDR3 nucleotide sequence: TGTGCCAGCAGTGCCTCAGGAAAGGGCTTTGAAGCTTTCTTT. The gene calls are TRBV6-5 and TRBJ1-1; no clear D gene. From germline, CDR1 is MNHEY and CDR2 SVGAGI. This CDR3 is built from 14 residues. With 5 bases removed from V and 7 bases from J, the gap between germline ends came to 17 bases.

The chain recombines TRBV14 with TRBJ1-5, with D perhaps TRBD1 (6 bases). Trimming stripped 6 bases from V and 1 base from J, with 16 bases between. Germline V lookup: CDR1 SGHDN, CDR2 FVKESK. This CDR3 has 16 amino acids. The CDR3 DNA reads TGTGCCAGCAGGCCAGGGGAGAATAGCAGCAATCAGCCCCAGCATTTT. Translated: CASRPGENSSNQPQHF.

The chain is built from TRBV10-3 and TRBJ2-3; TRBD2 matches at 9 bases. CDR3 length equals 16 residues. Germline loops: CDR1 ENHRY, CDR2 SYGVKD. J lost 4 bases, V lost 2 bases, and 7 bases had no gene match. The CDR3 protein is CAISERAGGLADTQYF. The CDR3 nucleotides read TGTGCCATCAGTGAGAGGGCGGGGGGGCTTGCAGATACGCAGTATTTT.

The chain joins TRBV7-9 to TRBJ2-5, with TRBD1 identical over 7 bases. Germline V gene sequence: CDR1 SEHNR, CDR2 FQNEAQ (reference sequence). Trimming cost V 5 bases and J 5 bases; bases outside gene matches: 8. The CDR3 extends over 14 amino acids. The CDR3 sequence is CASSSDPTGETQYF. Here the CDR3 DNA reads TGTGCCAGCAGCAGTGACCCGACAGGGGAGACCCAGTACTTC.